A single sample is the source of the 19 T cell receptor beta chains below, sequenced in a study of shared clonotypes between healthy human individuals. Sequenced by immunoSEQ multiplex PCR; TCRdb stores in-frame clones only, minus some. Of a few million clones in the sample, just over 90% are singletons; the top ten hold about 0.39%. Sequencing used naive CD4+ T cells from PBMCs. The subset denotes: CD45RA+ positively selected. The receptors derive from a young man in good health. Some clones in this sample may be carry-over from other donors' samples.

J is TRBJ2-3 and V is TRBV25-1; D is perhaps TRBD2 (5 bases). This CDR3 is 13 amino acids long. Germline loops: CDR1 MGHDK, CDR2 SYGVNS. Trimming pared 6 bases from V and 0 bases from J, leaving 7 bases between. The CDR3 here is CASRERSTDTQYF. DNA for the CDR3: TGTGCCAGCAGAGAGCGGAGCACAGATACGCAGTATTTT.

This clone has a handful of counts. The CDR3 DNA reads TGCAGCGTTGACTACAGAAACCAAGAGACCCAGTACTTC. Translating it yields CSVDYRNQETQYF. The rearrangement joins TRBV29-1 to TRBJ2-5; D is unclear. The CDR3 runs to 13 residues. Germline values: CDR1 SQVTM, CDR2 ANQGSEA. The ends were cut back, 3 bases at V and 0 bases at J, with 8 bases in the middle.

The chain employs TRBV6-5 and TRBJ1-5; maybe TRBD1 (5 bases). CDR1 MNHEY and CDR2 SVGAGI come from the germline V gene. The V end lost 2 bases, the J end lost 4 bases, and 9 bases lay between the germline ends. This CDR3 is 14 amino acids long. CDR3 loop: CASSYRGENQPQHF. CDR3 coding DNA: TGTGCCAGCAGTTACAGGGGTGAAAATCAGCCCCAGCATTTT.

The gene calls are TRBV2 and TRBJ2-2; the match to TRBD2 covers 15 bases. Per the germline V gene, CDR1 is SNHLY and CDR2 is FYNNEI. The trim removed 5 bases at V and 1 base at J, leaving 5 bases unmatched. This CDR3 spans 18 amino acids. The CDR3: CASSWTSGRARNTGELFF. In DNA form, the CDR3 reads TGTGCCAGCAGTTGGACTAGCGGGAGGGCCAGGAACACCGGGGAGCTGTTTTTT.

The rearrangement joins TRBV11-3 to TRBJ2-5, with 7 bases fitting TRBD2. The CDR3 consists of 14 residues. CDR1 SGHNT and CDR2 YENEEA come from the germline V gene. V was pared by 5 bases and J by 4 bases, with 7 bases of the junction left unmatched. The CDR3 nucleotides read TGTGCCAGCAGCCCCCCGGGGGGACGAGAGACCCAGTACTTC. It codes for CASSPPGGRETQYF.

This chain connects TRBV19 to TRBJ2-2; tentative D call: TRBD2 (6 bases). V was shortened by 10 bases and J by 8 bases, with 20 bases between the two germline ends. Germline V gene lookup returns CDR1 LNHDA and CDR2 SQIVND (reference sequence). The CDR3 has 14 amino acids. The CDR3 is CAIAGRGSGGELFF. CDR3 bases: TGTGCCATCGCGGGGCGCGGGTCGGGTGGGGAGCTGTTTTTT.

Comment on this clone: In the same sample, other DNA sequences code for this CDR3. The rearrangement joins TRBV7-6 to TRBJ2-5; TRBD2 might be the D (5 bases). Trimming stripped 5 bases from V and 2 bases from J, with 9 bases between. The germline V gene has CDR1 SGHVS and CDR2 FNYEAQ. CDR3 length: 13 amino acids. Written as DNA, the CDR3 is TGTGCCAGCAGCCTCAGAGGGCAAGAGACCCAGTACTTC. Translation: CASSLRGQETQYF.

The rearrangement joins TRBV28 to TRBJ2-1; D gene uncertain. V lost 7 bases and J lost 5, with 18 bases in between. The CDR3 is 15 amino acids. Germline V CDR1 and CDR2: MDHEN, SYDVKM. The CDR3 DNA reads TGTGCCAGCACCGCTGGAGATAGGGCAAACAATGAGCAGTTCTTC. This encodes CASTAGDRANNEQFF.

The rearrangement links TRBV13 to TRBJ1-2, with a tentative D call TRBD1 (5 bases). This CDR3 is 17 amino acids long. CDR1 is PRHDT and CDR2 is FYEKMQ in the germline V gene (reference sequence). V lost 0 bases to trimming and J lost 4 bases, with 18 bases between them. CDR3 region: CASSLGQGTAQAYGYTF. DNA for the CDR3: TGTGCCAGCAGCTTAGGCCAGGGCACAGCTCAAGCCTATGGCTACACCTTC.

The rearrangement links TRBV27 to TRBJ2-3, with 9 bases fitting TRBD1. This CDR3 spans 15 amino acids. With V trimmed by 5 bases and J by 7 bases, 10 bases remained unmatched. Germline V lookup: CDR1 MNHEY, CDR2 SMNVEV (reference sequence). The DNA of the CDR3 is TGTGCCAGCAGTGGGAGGGACAGGGAGGTTCATACGCAGTATTTT. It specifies CASSGRDREVHTQYF.

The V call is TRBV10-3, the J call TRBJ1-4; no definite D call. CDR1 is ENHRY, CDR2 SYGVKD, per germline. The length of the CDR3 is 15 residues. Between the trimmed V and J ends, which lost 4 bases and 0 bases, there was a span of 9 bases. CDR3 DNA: TGTGCCATCAGTGCCGGCGGGGCAACTAATGAAAAACTGTTTTTT. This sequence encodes CAISAGGATNEKLFF.

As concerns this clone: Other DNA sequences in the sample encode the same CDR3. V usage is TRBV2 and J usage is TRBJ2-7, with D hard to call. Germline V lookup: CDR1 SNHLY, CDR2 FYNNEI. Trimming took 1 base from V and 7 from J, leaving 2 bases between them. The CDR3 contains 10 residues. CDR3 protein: CASSEGEQYF. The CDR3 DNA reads TGTGCCAGCAGTGAAGGAGAGCAGTACTTC.

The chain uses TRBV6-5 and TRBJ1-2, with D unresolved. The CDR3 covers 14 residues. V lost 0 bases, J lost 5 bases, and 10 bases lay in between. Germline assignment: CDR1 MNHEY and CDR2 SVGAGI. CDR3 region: CASSYSGLGYGYTF. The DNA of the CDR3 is TGTGCCAGCAGTTACTCGGGCCTCGGGTATGGCTACACCTTC.

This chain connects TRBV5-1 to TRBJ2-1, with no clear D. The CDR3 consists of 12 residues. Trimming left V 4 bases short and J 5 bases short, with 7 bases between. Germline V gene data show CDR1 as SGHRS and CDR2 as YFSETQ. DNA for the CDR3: TGCGCCAGCAGCAGTTTGCACAATGAGCAGTTCTTC. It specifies CASSSLHNEQFF.

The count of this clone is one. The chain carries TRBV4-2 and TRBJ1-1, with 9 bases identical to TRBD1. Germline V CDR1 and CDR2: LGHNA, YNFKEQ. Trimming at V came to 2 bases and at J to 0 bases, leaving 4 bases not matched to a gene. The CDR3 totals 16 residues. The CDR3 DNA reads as TGTGCCAGCAGCCAACAGAACAGGGGGCTGAACACTGAAGCTTTCTTT. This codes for CASSQQNRGLNTEAFF.

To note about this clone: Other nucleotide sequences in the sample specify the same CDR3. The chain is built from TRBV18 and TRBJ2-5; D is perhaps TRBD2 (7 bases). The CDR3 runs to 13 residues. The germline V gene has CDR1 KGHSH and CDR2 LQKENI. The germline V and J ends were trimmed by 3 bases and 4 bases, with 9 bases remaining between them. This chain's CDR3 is CASSPGGAETQYF. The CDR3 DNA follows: TGTGCCAGCTCACCTGGGGGGGCAGAGACCCAGTACTTC. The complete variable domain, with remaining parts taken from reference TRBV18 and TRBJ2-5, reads NAGVMQNPRHLVRRRGQEARLRCSPMKGHSHVYWYRQLPEEGLKFMVYLQKENIIDESGMPKERFSAEFPKEGPSILRIQQVVRGDSAAYFCASSPGGAETQYFGPGTRLLVL.

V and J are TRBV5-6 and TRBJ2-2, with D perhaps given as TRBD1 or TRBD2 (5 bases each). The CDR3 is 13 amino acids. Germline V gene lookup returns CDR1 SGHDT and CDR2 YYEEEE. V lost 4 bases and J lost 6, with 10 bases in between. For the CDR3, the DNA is TGTGCCAGCAGCGGGACCAGGGCCGGGGAGCTGTTTTTT. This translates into CASSGTRAGELFF.

The CDR3 DNA reads as TGTGCCAGCAGCGCCGGGACGAGGAATGAGCAGTTCTTC. The encoded protein is CASSAGTRNEQFF. V usage is TRBV7-3 and J usage is TRBJ2-1; D possibly uses TRBD1 or TRBD2 (5 bases each). CDR3 size: 13 residues. Germline V lookup: CDR1 SGHTA, CDR2 FQGTGA. V lost 5 bases to trimming and J lost 7 bases, with 12 bases between them.

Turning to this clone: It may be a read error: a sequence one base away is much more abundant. In DNA, the CDR3 is TGTGCCAGCAGCTACGGGGAGACCCAGTACTTC. It encodes CASSYGETQYF. The V call is TRBV7-9, the J call TRBJ2-5; D is unclear. The V end lost 4 bases, the J end lost 5 bases, and 5 bases lay between the germline ends. The CDR3 extends over 11 amino acids. CDR1 is SEHNR, CDR2 FQNEAQ, per germline (reference sequence).